The 12 T cell receptor beta chains reported below all come from one sample, sequenced in a study of graft-versus-host responses after intestinal transplantation. Clones were sequenced by immunoSEQ multiplex PCR, and TCRdb holds only the in-frame ones, with some missing. Of tens of thousands of clones listed, 80% to 95% are singletons. This sample comprised bone marrow, obtained 700 to 850 days after intestinal transplantation. These receptors were collected from a human patient who received an intestinal transplant, so some T cells may come from the graft donor.

J is TRBJ2-5 and V is TRBV19, with TRBD1 as a possible D gene (5 bases). The DNA end lines up better with TRBJ2-7; the J call may be wrong. From germline, CDR1 is LNHDA and CDR2 SQIVND (reference sequence). The CDR3 contains 17 residues. Written as DNA, the CDR3 is TGTGCCAGTAGTATAGTGGCGGTAGGGTTGACAGCCTACGAGCAGTACTTC. Translating gives CASSIVAVGLTAYEQYF.

The chain recombines TRBV7-9 with TRBJ1-2; D remains unclear. Trimming removed 5 bases at V and 5 bases at J, with 18 bases between. Germline lookup yields CDR1 SEHNR and CDR2 FQNEAQ (reference sequence). The CDR3 covers 15 residues. The CDR3 DNA follows: TGTGCCAGCAGCCTCCCCGAGATTCGGGGATATGGCTACACCTTC. Translated, it gives CASSLPEIRGYGYTF.

Notes on this clone: Other DNA sequences of this sample code for an identical CDR3. This chain joins TRBV5-1 and TRBJ2-2; TRBD2 aligns across 7 bases. The length of the CDR3 is 14 residues. Germline CDR1 is SGHRS and CDR2 is YFSETQ. J gave up 3 bases and V 5 bases, and 4 bases lay outside the gene matches. The chain's CDR3 is CASRPGGDTGELFF. In nucleotides, the CDR3 is TGCGCCAGCAGACCGGGAGGTGACACCGGGGAGCTGTTTTTT.

The chain uses TRBV9 and TRBJ2-1; D may correspond to TRBD1 or TRBD2 (5 bases each). The ends were cut back, 2 bases at V and 3 bases at J, with 15 bases in the middle. CDR1 SGDLS and CDR2 YYNGEE come from the germline V gene. The CDR3 contains 16 residues. CDR3 sequence reads: CASSVGVSSNYNEQFF. In DNA form, the CDR3 reads TGTGCCAGCAGCGTGGGGGTGAGCAGCAACTACAATGAGCAGTTCTTC.

The chain couples TRBV13 to TRBJ2-7, with TRBD1 as a possible D gene (6 bases). The V end lost 3 bases, the J end lost 7 bases, and 10 bases lay between the germline ends. Germline V gene lookup returns CDR1 PRHDT and CDR2 FYEKMQ (reference sequence). The CDR3 consists of 12 residues. DNA for the CDR3: TGTGCCAGCAGCTTGGTAGGGGGTGAGCAGTACTTC. Translation gives CASSLVGGEQYF.

Concerning this clone: This sample includes further DNA sequences coding for the same CDR3. This chain links TRBV7-9 with TRBJ2-2; a possible D gene is TRBD1 (6 bases). This CDR3 comprises 13 residues. Trimming stripped 3 bases from V and 5 bases from J, with 7 bases between. CDR1 is SEHNR and CDR2 is FQNEAQ in the germline V gene (reference sequence). Written as DNA, the CDR3 is TGTGCCAGCAGCTTGGGACAAACCGGGGAGCTGTTTTTT. Its protein product is CASSLGQTGELFF.

The chain employs TRBV7-3 and TRBJ2-3; TRBD2 is a possible D gene (5 bases). Germline loops: CDR1 SGHTA, CDR2 FQGTGA. Trimming pared 5 bases from V and 10 bases from J, leaving 19 bases between. There are 14 residues in the CDR3. CDR3 sequence: CASSPHPQPGAQYF. The CDR3 region has the DNA TGTGCCAGCAGCCCCCACCCGCAGCCCGGGGCGCAGTATTTT.

The gene calls are TRBV10-3 and TRBJ1-1; tentatively, D is TRBD1 (6 bases). CDR3 length: 13 amino acids. The germline gives CDR1 ENHRY, CDR2 SYGVKD. The CDR3 region is CAYDGGLGTEAFF. The CDR3 bases are TGTGCATATGATGGGGGCCTTGGCACTGAAGCTTTCTTT.

CDR3 nucleotides: TGCGCCAGCAGCTTCACGGGGATGGAGACCCAGTACTTC. Translating gives CASSFTGMETQYF. The chain is built from TRBV5-1 and TRBJ2-5; the D gene is possibly TRBD2 (5 bases). The V end was cut by 2 bases, the J end by 5 bases, with 10 bases between. Germline V gives CDR1 SGHRS, CDR2 YFSETQ. This CDR3 is 13 amino acids long.

The CDR3 is CALGTYEQYF. DNA for the CDR3: TGTGCCCTTGGGACCTACGAGCAGTACTTC. The V and J genes are TRBV6-5 and TRBJ2-7, with no clear D. Trimming took 11 bases from V and 2 from J, leaving 7 bases between them. The CDR3 totals 10 residues. Germline V gene lookup returns CDR1 MNHEY and CDR2 SVGAGI.

The gene calls are TRBV4-1 and TRBJ2-1; 12 bases line up with TRBD2. Germline loops: CDR1 MGHRA, CDR2 YSYEKL. The V segment lost 3 bases and the J segment 4 bases; nucleotides outside the gene matches: 10. This CDR3 has 18 residues. The CDR3 here is CASSHQLPGTSGYNEQFF. CDR3 coding DNA: TGCGCCAGCAGCCACCAATTGCCCGGGACTAGCGGGTACAATGAGCAGTTCTTC.

In this sample, this clone turned up once. The chain employs TRBV5-6 and TRBJ1-3, with D maybe TRBD1 (5 bases). This CDR3 is 15 amino acids long. V gave up 2 bases and J gave up 4 bases, with 13 bases separating them. CDR1 SGHDT and CDR2 YYEEEE come from the germline V gene. CDR3 region: CASSFLGRTGNTIYF. The DNA for the CDR3 is TGTGCCAGCAGCTTCCTTGGGAGGACAGGAAACACCATATATTTT.